These T cell receptor beta chains were read from a single sample in a study of blood T cell repertoires in COVID-19. Libraries were prepared by immunoSEQ multiplex PCR; TCRdb keeps only in-frame clonotypes and omits some of them. The data contain 140,000 or so clones, 75% to 90% of them seen just once; the ten biggest clones take up 2.5% to 3.5%. Sequences were obtained from peripheral blood. These receptors came from a woman aged 60 to 75 with active COVID-19. The conserved cysteine and the conserved F or W are not part of the CDR3 here. The order of the fields is clone size, V gene, CDR3 length, J gene, CDR3 protein. Size is omitted from some rows. Given values are once, few, many or a class for expanded clones.

clone_size: .; v_call: TRBV5-4; cdr3_length: 12; j_call: TRBJ1-2; cdr3_aa: ASSYSRGSNGYT
clone_size: .; v_call: TRBV7-2; cdr3_length: 13; j_call: TRBJ1-5; cdr3_aa: ASSSIGQFNQPQH
clone_size: .; v_call: TRBV18; cdr3_length: 11; j_call: TRBJ1-1; cdr3_aa: ASSPPRRMEAF
clone_size: .; v_call: TRBV7-9; cdr3_length: 12; j_call: TRBJ2-3; cdr3_aa: ASSRPGGTDTQY
clone_size: once; v_call: TRBV7-2; cdr3_length: 9; j_call: TRBJ2-2; cdr3_aa: ASRQAGELF
clone_size: few; v_call: TRBV18; cdr3_length: 14; j_call: TRBJ1-4; cdr3_aa: ASSLQGPGGDEKLF
clone_size: .; v_call: TRBV6-6; cdr3_length: 14; j_call: TRBJ2-7; cdr3_aa: ASSALTQGAGHEQY
clone_size: few; v_call: TRBV24-1; cdr3_length: 12; j_call: TRBJ1-5; cdr3_aa: ATSDRGSFGPQH
clone_size: .; v_call: TRBV7-8; cdr3_length: 14; j_call: TRBJ2-1; cdr3_aa: ASSRTLAGGQREQF
clone_size: .; v_call: TRBV2; cdr3_length: 12; j_call: TRBJ1-4; cdr3_aa: ASSGHTTNEKLF
clone_size: .; v_call: TRBV29-1; cdr3_length: 12; j_call: TRBJ2-3; cdr3_aa: SVAQAQRGDTQY
clone_size: .; v_call: TRBV28; cdr3_length: 12; j_call: TRBJ2-1; cdr3_aa: ASREGSSYNEQF
clone_size: .; v_call: TRBV9; cdr3_length: 14; j_call: TRBJ2-2; cdr3_aa: ASSLRLAGSTGELF
clone_size: .; v_call: TRBV10-1; cdr3_length: 12; j_call: TRBJ1-1; cdr3_aa: ARWEHRWWTEAF
clone_size: .; v_call: TRBV30; cdr3_length: 12; j_call: TRBJ1-2; cdr3_aa: AWRWDRGRGAYT
clone_size: .; v_call: TRBV28; cdr3_length: 17; j_call: TRBJ2-6; cdr3_aa: ASSFRPGTGGSGANVLT
clone_size: .; v_call: TRBV7-6; cdr3_length: 14; j_call: TRBJ1-4; cdr3_aa: ASKPGQGWTNEKLF
clone_size: .; v_call: TRBV7-2; cdr3_length: 11; j_call: TRBJ2-2; cdr3_aa: ASSRQGGGELF
clone_size: .; v_call: TRBV6-1; cdr3_length: 16; j_call: TRBJ2-3; cdr3_aa: ASSEPSGPWAYGDTQY
clone_size: .; v_call: TRBV7-3; cdr3_length: 13; j_call: TRBJ2-7; cdr3_aa: ASSLNPGGADEQY
clone_size: .; v_call: TRBV24-1; cdr3_length: 11; j_call: TRBJ2-3; cdr3_aa: ATSVSVEDTQY
clone_size: .; v_call: TRBV28; cdr3_length: 12; j_call: TRBJ1-4; cdr3_aa: ASSPGGRREKLF
clone_size: .; v_call: TRBV2; cdr3_length: 13; j_call: TRBJ2-2; cdr3_aa: ASKVSSGGPGELF
clone_size: .; v_call: TRBV18; cdr3_length: 16; j_call: TRBJ2-7; cdr3_aa: ASSPFRTSLRGSYEQY
clone_size: .; v_call: TRBV18; cdr3_length: 11; j_call: TRBJ1-2; cdr3_aa: ASTQGAWYGYT
clone_size: .; v_call: TRBV6-1; cdr3_length: 12; j_call: TRBJ1-5; cdr3_aa: ASSEQYSNQPQH
clone_size: .; v_call: TRBV28; cdr3_length: 10; j_call: TRBJ1-5; cdr3_aa: ASSDAGPDQH
clone_size: .; v_call: TRBV28; cdr3_length: 14; j_call: TRBJ1-5; cdr3_aa: ASSLWRDFSNQPQH
clone_size: .; v_call: TRBV28; cdr3_length: 11; j_call: TRBJ1-1; cdr3_aa: ASLEGPGTEAF
clone_size: .; v_call: TRBV27; cdr3_length: 14; j_call: TRBJ1-6; cdr3_aa: ASSLMWTGLNSPLH
clone_size: .; v_call: TRBV18; cdr3_length: 14; j_call: TRBJ1-1; cdr3_aa: ASSPPQTGLDTEAF
clone_size: .; v_call: TRBV5-1; cdr3_length: 9; j_call: TRBJ2-7; cdr3_aa: ASSTNYEQY
clone_size: .; v_call: TRBV15; cdr3_length: 12; j_call: TRBJ2-7; cdr3_aa: ATSVRRESYEQY
clone_size: .; v_call: TRBV2; cdr3_length: 14; j_call: TRBJ1-2; cdr3_aa: ASSRGEGGQGYGYT
clone_size: .; v_call: TRBV3-1/TRBV3-2; cdr3_length: 11; j_call: TRBJ2-5; cdr3_aa: ASSQVSGETQY
clone_size: few; v_call: TRBV18; cdr3_length: 14; j_call: TRBJ1-3; cdr3_aa: ASSLTRDSAGNTIY
clone_size: .; v_call: TRBV7-2; cdr3_length: 12; j_call: TRBJ2-5; cdr3_aa: ASSKRSSEETQY